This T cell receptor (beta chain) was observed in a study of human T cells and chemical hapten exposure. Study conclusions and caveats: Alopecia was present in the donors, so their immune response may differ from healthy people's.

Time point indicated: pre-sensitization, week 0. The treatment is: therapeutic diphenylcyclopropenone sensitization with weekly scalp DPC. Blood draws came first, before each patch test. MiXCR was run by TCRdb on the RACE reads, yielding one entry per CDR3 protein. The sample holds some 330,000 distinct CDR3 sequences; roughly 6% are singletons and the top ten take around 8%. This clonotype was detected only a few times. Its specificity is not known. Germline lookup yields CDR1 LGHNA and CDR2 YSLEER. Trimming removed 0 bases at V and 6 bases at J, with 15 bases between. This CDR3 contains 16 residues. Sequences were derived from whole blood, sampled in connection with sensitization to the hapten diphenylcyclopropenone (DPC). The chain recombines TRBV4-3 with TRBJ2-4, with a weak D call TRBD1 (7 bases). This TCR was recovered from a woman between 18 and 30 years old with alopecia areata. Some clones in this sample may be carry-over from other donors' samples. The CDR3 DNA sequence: TGCGCCAGCAGCCAAGATAGGTGGCAGGGGGGAAACATTCAGTACTTC. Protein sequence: CASSQDRWQGGNIQYF.